The present TCR beta chain was sequenced within a study of CD8 T cells in ankylosing spondylitis. The germline V gene encodes CDR1 SGHRS and CDR2 YFSETQ. The CDR3 totals 17 residues. J lost 1 base, V lost 4 bases, and 6 bases had no gene match. This clonotype was counted many times. TCRdb redid the calling of the 5' RACE reads with MiXCR, one entry per CDR3 protein. The table records approximately 130,000 distinct CDR3 sequences, roughly a tenth of them present only once. V gene TRBV5-1 combines with J gene TRBJ2-5; TRBD2 aligns across 14 bases. This receptor was obtained from a male donor with ankylosing spondylitis or in good health (not recorded which). Sequencing was performed on blood, either unsorted or a sorted T cell fraction (not recorded which). This CDR3 is CASSTGLAGVSQETQYF. CDR3 nucleotides: TGCGCCAGCAGCACGGGACTAGCGGGAGTAAGCCAAGAGACCCAGTACTTC.